Listed below are T cell receptor beta chains from one sample, sequenced in a study of cytomegalovirus exposure and HLA in healthy donors. TCRdb's copy holds only in-frame clones and misses some; the assay was immunoSEQ multiplex PCR. This table holds some 200,000 clones, approximately 78% found once. Sequenced material: PBMCs. The source is a woman aged 50 to 65 in good health and CMV-seropositive. Each CDR3 is given with its conserved first and last residue. D genes are given only for firm matches. The size entry is marked missing in some rows and otherwise reads once, few, many or a size class.

cdr3_length	v_call	j_call	clone_size	d_call	cdr3_aa	cdr3_nt
14	TRBV10-2	TRBJ1-1	-	-	CASRGRERHTEAFF	TGCGCCAGCAGAGGCAGGGAACGGCACACTGAAGCTTTCTTT
15	TRBV6-5	TRBJ2-7	once	-	CASSTGELGSYEQYF	TGTGCCAGCAGTACCGGGGAGTTGGGCTCCTACGAGCAGTACTTC
14	TRBV7-3	TRBJ2-2	once	-	CASSPDWNTGELFF	TGTGCCAGCAGCCCGGACTGGAACACCGGGGAGCTGTTTTTT
14	TRBV6-1	TRBJ2-1	once	-	CASSQTGSYNEQFF	TGTGCCAGCAGTCAAACCGGGAGTTACAATGAGCAGTTCTTC
14	TRBV18	TRBJ2-2	-	-	CASSEQTNTGELFF	TGTGCCAGCTCAGAACAAACGAACACCGGGGAGCTGTTTTTT
14	TRBV10-2	TRBJ2-4	once	-	CASSTGLAQNIQYF	TGCGCCAGCAGTACAGGGCTCGCTCAAAACATTCAGTACTTC
15	TRBV7-9	TRBJ2-7	once	TRBD1	CASSPQGDPTTEQYF	TGTGCCAGCAGCCCACAGGGGGACCCTACCACCGAGCAGTACTTC
14	TRBV7-2	TRBJ1-2	-	-	CASSLERDSNGYTF	TGTGCCAGCAGCTTAGAGAGGGATTCCAATGGCTACACCTTC
17	TRBV19	TRBJ2-1	-	TRBD2	CASSIGTSGSSYNEQFF	TGTGCCAGTAGTATAGGGACTAGCGGGAGCTCCTACAATGAGCAGTTCTTC
14	TRBV28	TRBJ2-2	few	TRBD1	CASSPRTGTGELFF	TGTGCCAGCAGTCCACGGACAGGGACCGGGGAGCTGTTTTTT
14	TRBV11-3	TRBJ2-5	few	-	CASSLGGAGETQYF	TGTGCCAGCAGCTTAGGGGGAGCGGGAGAGACCCAGTACTTC
16	TRBV5-6	TRBJ1-1	-	-	CASSLYYREENTEAFF	TGTGCCAGCAGCTTATACTACCGGGAGGAGAACACTGAAGCTTTCTTT
14	TRBV4-3	TRBJ2-7	-	-	CASSQDGNSYEQYF	TGCGCCAGCAGCCAAGATGGCAACTCCTACGAGCAGTACTTC
15	TRBV28	TRBJ2-3	-	TRBD1	CASKPGGSYTDTQYF	TGTGCCAGTAAGCCAGGGGGATCTTACACAGATACGCAGTATTTT
12	TRBV29-1	TRBJ1-2	-	TRBD1	CSVSTGVYGYTF	TGCAGCGTTTCCACAGGGGTCTATGGCTACACCTTC
13	TRBV18	TRBJ2-1	-	-	CASSPGSYNEQFF	TGTGCCAGCTCACCAGGGAGTTACAATGAGCAGTTCTTC
15	TRBV30	TRBJ2-7	few	TRBD1	CAWSPGQGAINEQYF	TGTGCCTGGAGCCCCGGACAGGGGGCAATAAACGAGCAGTACTTC
15	TRBV27	TRBJ2-7	-	TRBD1	CASRNPGQGIGEQYF	TGTGCCAGCAGGAACCCGGGACAGGGCATCGGCGAGCAGTACTTC
16	TRBV5-1	TRBJ2-3	-	TRBD1	CASSKVGQGYTDTQYF	TGCGCCAGCAGCAAAGTGGGACAGGGGTATACAGATACGCAGTATTTT
15	TRBV6-5	TRBJ1-3	once	-	CASSYDPTAGNTIYF	TGTGCCAGCAGTTACGACCCCACAGCTGGAAACACCATATATTTT
15	TRBV28	TRBJ1-4	-	-	CASSLPLGAGEKLFF	TGTGCCAGCAGCCTCCCCTTGGGGGCTGGGGAAAAACTGTTTTTT
15	TRBV28	TRBJ2-1	few	TRBD1	CASSGADRSGDEQFF	TGTGCCAGCAGTGGGGCGGACAGGTCCGGGGATGAGCAGTTCTTC
15	TRBV15	TRBJ2-5	-	-	CATSQRGGTGETQYF	TGTGCCACCAGTCAGAGAGGGGGTACAGGAGAGACCCAGTACTTC
15	TRBV14	TRBJ2-4	-	TRBD2	CARGLAGGGKNIQYF	TGTGCCAGGGGCCTAGCGGGTGGGGGGAAAAACATTCAGTACTTC
11	TRBV29-1	TRBJ1-2	-	-	CSVEERGGYTF	TGCAGCGTTGAAGAGAGGGGGGGCTACACCTTC
15	TRBV28	TRBJ1-2	-	TRBD1	CASTLGGQPNYGYTF	TGTGCCAGCACCCTAGGGGGACAGCCTAACTATGGCTACACCTTC
17	TRBV7-2	TRBJ2-1	-	TRBD2	CASSLAPAAGEGDEQFF	TGTGCCAGCAGCTTAGCCCCTGCAGCGGGGGAGGGGGATGAGCAGTTCTTC
14	TRBV10-3	TRBJ2-7	-	TRBD2	CAISVGLAGYEQYF	TGTGCCATCAGTGTGGGACTAGCGGGGTACGAGCAGTACTTC
12	TRBV7-9	TRBJ2-3	-	-	CASSSISGPQYF	TGTGCCAGCAGCTCGATTAGCGGACCGCAGTATTTT
16	TRBV6-6	TRBJ2-2	-	TRBD1	CASRGRGQGETGELFF	TGTGCCAGCAGGGGGAGGGGACAGGGGGAAACCGGGGAGCTGTTTTTT
14	TRBV10-2	TRBJ1-4	-	-	CASSENSANEKLFF	TGCGCCAGCAGTGAGAACTCTGCGAATGAAAAACTGTTTTTT
15	TRBV5-1	TRBJ2-7	-	TRBD1	CASSSRRDSIYEQYF	TGCGCCAGCAGCTCCCGCCGGGACAGTATCTACGAGCAGTACTTC
16	TRBV5-1	TRBJ2-1	-	TRBD1	CASSLGARQGENEQFF	TGCGCCAGCAGCTTGGGGGCCCGACAGGGGGAAAATGAGCAGTTCTTC
15	TRBV6-7	TRBJ2-7	few	TRBD1	CASSDWTGWFYEQYF	TGTGCCAGCAGCGACTGGACAGGCTGGTTTTACGAGCAGTACTTC
15	TRBV9	TRBJ2-5	-	TRBD2	CASSVEAGGGKTQYF	TGTGCCAGCAGCGTTGAAGCGGGGGGAGGGAAGACCCAGTACTTC